The next 18 T cell receptor beta chains were all read from a single sample in a study of blood T cell repertoires in COVID-19. Sequenced by immunoSEQ multiplex PCR; TCRdb stores in-frame clones only, minus some. The sample records roughly 300,000 clones, about nine tenths being singletons. The specimen was peripheral blood. The receptors come from a middle-aged woman who had recovered from COVID-19.

In this sample, this clone turned up once. This chain uses TRBV7-9 with TRBJ2-2; perhaps TRBD2 as D (5 bases). The ends were cut back, 3 bases at V and 2 bases at J, with 13 bases in the middle. The CDR3 is 16 amino acids. From germline, CDR1 is SEHNR and CDR2 FQNEAQ (reference sequence). The DNA of the CDR3 is TGTGCCAGCAGCTTGGGGTCCGGGATCAACACCGGGGAGCTGTTTTTT. This gives the protein CASSLGSGINTGELFF.

The chain recombines TRBV9 with TRBJ2-1; TRBD1 aligns across 8 bases. The CDR3 consists of 19 residues. The V gene end was trimmed by 0 bases and the J gene end by 6 bases; junction bases not matched to a gene: 17. From germline, CDR1 is SGDLS and CDR2 YYNGEE. CDR3 loop: CASSVAPPTGDLTFNEQFF. Written as DNA, the CDR3 is TGTGCCAGCAGCGTAGCTCCGCCGACAGGGGACCTTACTTTCAATGAGCAGTTCTTC.

The gene calls are TRBV9 and TRBJ1-1, with a tentative D call TRBD1 (6 bases). V lost 3 bases, J lost 0 bases, and 9 bases lay in between. CDR3 length: 14 residues. Germline loops: CDR1 SGDLS, CDR2 YYNGEE. CDR3 nucleotides: TGTGCCAGCAGCGCCCAGGGGTTGAACACTGAAGCTTTCTTT. It codes for CASSAQGLNTEAFF. The full variable domain, with the rest looked up from reference TRBV9 and TRBJ1-1, is DSGVTQTPKHLITATGQRVTLRCSPRSGDLSVYWYQQSLDQGLQFLIQYYNGEERAKGNILERFSAQQFPDLHSELNLSSLELGDSALYFCASSAQGLNTEAFFGQGTRLTVV.

V is TRBV2 and J is TRBJ2-1; a weak D match, TRBD1 (6 bases). Germline V gene lookup returns CDR1 SNHLY and CDR2 FYNNEI. V was clipped by 9 bases and J by 8 bases, with 17 bases between them. CDR3 length: 13 residues. The CDR3 sequence: CASRQGSVDEQFF. The CDR3 DNA reads as TGTGCCAGTCGGCAGGGGTCCGTCGATGAGCAGTTCTTC.

The chain recombines TRBV5-1 with TRBJ1-1; 7 nucleotides agree with TRBD1. Germline loops: CDR1 SGHRS, CDR2 YFSETQ. This CDR3 has 13 residues. Trimming cost V 4 bases and J 6 bases; bases outside gene matches: 6. DNA for the CDR3: TGCGCCAGCAGCATGAACAGGGGACCTGAAGCTTTCTTT. Its translation: CASSMNRGPEAFF.

The V call is TRBV7-9, the J call TRBJ2-7, with TRBD2 identical over 9 bases. This CDR3 has 16 amino acids. Germline CDR1 SEHNR, CDR2 FQNEAQ (reference sequence). The V segment lost 7 bases and the J segment 2 bases; nucleotides outside the gene matches: 12. For the CDR3, the DNA is TGTGCCAGCACCGCCGCGGGAGGGCGGGGGACCTACGAGCAGTACTTC. Protein: CASTAAGGRGTYEQYF. Full variable domain (rest looked up from reference TRBV7-9 and TRBJ2-7): DTGVSQNPRHKITKRGQNVTFRCDPISEHNRLYWYRQTLGQGPEFLTYFQNEAQLEKSRLLSDRFSAERPKGSFSTLEIQRTEQGDSAMYLCASTAAGGRGTYEQYFGPGTRLTVT.

This chain joins TRBV9 and TRBJ2-5; weak D call: TRBD2 (7 bases). This CDR3 is 15 amino acids long. Trimming stripped 0 bases from V and 4 bases from J, with 13 bases between. The germline gives CDR1 SGDLS, CDR2 YYNGEE. The CDR3 here is CASSVGGGRVETQYF. CDR3 DNA: TGTGCCAGCAGCGTAGGGGGGGGCCGGGTAGAGACCCAGTACTTC. The full variable domain, with the rest looked up from reference TRBV9 and TRBJ2-5, is DSGVTQTPKHLITATGQRVTLRCSPRSGDLSVYWYQQSLDQGLQFLIQYYNGEERAKGNILERFSAQQFPDLHSELNLSSLELGDSALYFCASSVGGGRVETQYFGPGTRLLVL.

The chain uses TRBV15 and TRBJ2-6; 8 bases fit TRBD1. V gave up 4 bases and J gave up 3 bases; unmatched junction bases: 2. The CDR3 length is 15 residues. CDR1 and CDR2 from the germline V gene are LNHNV and YYDKDF (reference sequence). The CDR3 DNA follows: TGTGCCACCAGCACACAGGGGGTTGGGGCCAACGTCCTGACTTTC. It encodes CATSTQGVGANVLTF.

The CDR3 loop reads CASSLAFGQGSTGELFF. The DNA of the CDR3 is TGTGCCAGCAGCTTAGCTTTCGGACAAGGTTCCACCGGGGAGCTGTTTTTT. The gene calls are TRBV11-2 and TRBJ2-2; the D gene is possibly TRBD1 (5 bases). The CDR3 runs to 17 residues. The V gene lost 1 base and the J gene lost 4 bases, with 16 bases spanning the gap. Germline CDR1 is SGHAT and CDR2 is FQNNGV. Full variable domain (remainder filled in from reference TRBV11-2 and TRBJ2-2): EAGVAQSPRYKIIEKRQSVAFWCNPISGHATLYWYQQILGQGPKLLIQFQNNGVVDDSQLPKDRFSAERLKGVDSTLKIQPAKLEDSAVYLCASSLAFGQGSTGELFFGEGSRLTVL.

The chain combines TRBV5-4 with TRBJ1-1; tentative D call: TRBD1 (5 bases). Trimming shortened V by 5 bases and J by 5 bases, and 16 bases separated the two germline ends. This CDR3 has 14 amino acids. Germline CDR1 and CDR2: SGHNT and YYREEE (reference sequence). CDR3 nucleotide sequence: TGTGCCAGCAGGCCCGCTGCAGGGTCGACTGAAGCTTTCTTT. It specifies CASRPAAGSTEAFF.

The rearrangement joins TRBV30 to TRBJ1-6, with D maybe TRBD1 (5 bases). This CDR3 region has 17 residues. Germline V gene sequence: CDR1 GTSNPN, CDR2 SVGIG (reference sequence). Trimming removed 3 bases at V and 8 bases at J, with 23 bases between. The CDR3 region is CAWRAPTGGAWDSPLHF. The CDR3 bases are TGTGCCTGGAGGGCCCCCACAGGCGGGGCCTGGGATTCACCCCTCCACTTT.

The chain is built from TRBV2 and TRBJ1-6, with D perhaps TRBD1 (5 bases). CDR1 and CDR2 from the germline V gene are SNHLY and FYNNEI. V shed 3 bases and J shed 1 base, with 13 bases lying between them. The CDR3 contains 17 residues. This CDR3 is CASSERQRGSYNSPLHF. CDR3 DNA: TGTGCCAGCAGTGAGCGGCAAAGGGGTTCCTATAATTCACCCCTCCACTTT.

The chain couples TRBV6-5 to TRBJ2-2; D possibly corresponds to TRBD2 (6 bases). CDR1 is MNHEY and CDR2 is SVGAGI in the germline V gene. The CDR3 runs to 14 residues. Trimming cost V 6 bases and J 3 bases, with 11 bases left between them. In DNA form, the CDR3 reads TGTGCCAGCAGGGAGGGTCACCACACCGGGGAGCTGTTTTTT. It codes for CASREGHHTGELFF.

The rearrangement links TRBV27 to TRBJ1-2; D may be TRBD1 (5 bases). The germline gives CDR1 MNHEY, CDR2 SMNVEV (reference sequence). The CDR3 is 11 residues long. Trimming removed 8 bases at V and 7 bases at J, with 11 bases between. The DNA for the CDR3 is TGTGCCAGCCGGGGGGGTGGTGGCTACACCTTC. Its translation is CASRGGGGYTF.

The V gene is TRBV7-6, the J gene TRBJ2-7; no definite D call. V dropped 5 bases and J dropped 4 bases, with 18 bases sitting between them. CDR1 SGHVS and CDR2 FNYEAQ come from the germline V gene. The CDR3 loop spans 15 amino acids. The CDR3 sequence is CASSPLTGHQYEQYF. For the CDR3, the DNA is TGTGCCAGCAGCCCGCTAACTGGGCATCAATACGAGCAGTACTTC.

The J gene is TRBJ1-2, the V gene TRBV9; the match to TRBD1 covers 9 bases. There are 16 residues in the CDR3. Per germline, CDR1 SGDLS and CDR2 YYNGEE. J was trimmed by 0 bases and V by 4 bases; bases with no gene match: 7. DNA of the CDR3: TGTGCCAGCAGCCCCAGGGGGACAGGGTCTAACTATGGCTACACCTTC. Its protein product is CASSPRGTGSNYGYTF.

The V gene is TRBV4-1, the J gene TRBJ1-1, with D maybe TRBD1 (6 bases). Trimming shortened V by 4 bases and J by 8 bases, and 26 bases separated the two germline ends. The CDR3 covers 17 residues. Germline CDR1 and CDR2: MGHRA and YSYEKL. CDR3 nucleotides: TGCGCCAGCAGCCCGCGGGTCGCCCGGGGGGGGGCCGGGGAAGCTTTCTTT. Translation gives CASSPRVARGGAGEAFF.

The J gene is TRBJ1-1, the V gene TRBV18, with 8 bases fitting TRBD1. The CDR3 loop spans 14 amino acids. Germline trimming cut 3 bases from V and 5 bases from J; bases unmatched to any gene: 5. Germline V CDR1 and CDR2: KGHSH, LQKENI. The CDR3 is CASSPDTGGTEAFF. In DNA form, the CDR3 reads TGTGCCAGCTCACCGGATACAGGGGGTACTGAAGCTTTCTTT.